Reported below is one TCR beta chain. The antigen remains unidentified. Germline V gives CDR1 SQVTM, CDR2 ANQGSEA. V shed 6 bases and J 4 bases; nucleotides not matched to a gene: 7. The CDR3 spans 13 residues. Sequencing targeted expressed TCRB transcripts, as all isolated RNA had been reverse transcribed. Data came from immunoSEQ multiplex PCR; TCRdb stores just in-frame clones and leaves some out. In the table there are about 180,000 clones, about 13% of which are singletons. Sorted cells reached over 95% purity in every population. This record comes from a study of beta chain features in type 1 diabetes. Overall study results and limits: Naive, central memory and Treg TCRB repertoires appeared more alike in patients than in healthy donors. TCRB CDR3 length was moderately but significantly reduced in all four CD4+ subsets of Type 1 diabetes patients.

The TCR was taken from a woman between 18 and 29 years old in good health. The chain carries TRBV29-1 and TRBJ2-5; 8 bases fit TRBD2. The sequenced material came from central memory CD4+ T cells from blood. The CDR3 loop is CSVKAGGRETQYF. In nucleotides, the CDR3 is TGCAGCGTCAAGGCGGGGGGTCGAGAGACCCAGTACTTC.